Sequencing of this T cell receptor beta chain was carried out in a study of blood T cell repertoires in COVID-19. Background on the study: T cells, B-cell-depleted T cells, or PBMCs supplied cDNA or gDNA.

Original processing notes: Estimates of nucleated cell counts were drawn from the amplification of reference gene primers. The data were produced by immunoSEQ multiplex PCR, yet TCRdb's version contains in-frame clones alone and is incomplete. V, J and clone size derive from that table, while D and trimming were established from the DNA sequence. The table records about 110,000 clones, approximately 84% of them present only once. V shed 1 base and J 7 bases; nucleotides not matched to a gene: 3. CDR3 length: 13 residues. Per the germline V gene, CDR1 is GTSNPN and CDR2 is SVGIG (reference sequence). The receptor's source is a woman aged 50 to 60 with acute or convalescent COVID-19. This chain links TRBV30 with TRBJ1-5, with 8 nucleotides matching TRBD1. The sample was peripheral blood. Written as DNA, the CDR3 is TGTGCCTGGAGTGCAGGGGGCGGACAGCCCCAGCATTTT. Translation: CAWSAGGGQPQHF.